This T cell receptor beta chain was retrieved from a study of T cell repertoires in cytomegalovirus infection. Across the study: Both CMV infection and a matching HLA type were indicated by public TCR beta signatures.

MiXCR, applied by TCRdb to the reads, yields one record per CDR3 protein. This repertoire shows 630,000 or so distinct CDR3 sequences, 20% to 25% found once; its top ten account for 6.5% to 10%. A note on this clonotype: Its specificity is unknown.

Broader study findings: What dominated the ex vivo response were HLA-C-restricted CMV-specific TCR beta clonotypes. Cumulative public TCR beta family frequency identified carriers of CMV plus the relevant HLA.

The CDR3 sequence is 16 residues long. V lost 4 bases, J lost 3 bases, and 19 bases lay in between. Germline CDR1 is SGHRS and CDR2 is YFSETQ. What was sequenced was CD8+ T cells from PBMCs. This sequence originates from a human donor in good health (CMV status not recorded). Some clones in this sample may be carry-over from other donors' samples. This sequence joins TRBV5-1 and TRBJ2-5; D is unclear. The CDR3 is CASSAMETRVEETQYF. CDR3 nucleotides: TGCGCCAGCAGCGCGATGGAAACCCGGGTCGAAGAGACCCAGTACTTC. Full variable domain (outside the CDR3, taken from reference TRBV5-1 and TRBJ2-5): KAGVTQTPRYLIKTRGQQVTLSCSPISGHRSVSWYQQTPGQGLQFLFEYFSETQRNKGNFPGRFSGRQFSNSRSEMNVSTLELGDSALYLCASSAMETRVEETQYFGPGTRLLVL.